Below, 13 T cell receptor beta chains from the same sample are listed, as sequenced in a study of blood T cell repertoires in COVID-19. Profiled with immunoSEQ multiplex PCR; TCRdb holds only in-frame clones, not every one. The sample records just over 150,000 clones, more than 65% being singletons. Material: peripheral blood. The receptor source for this set is a woman aged 45-59 years with acute or convalescent COVID-19.

The V call is TRBV9, the J call TRBJ2-1, with 8 bases that match TRBD2. Trimming at V came to 4 bases and at J to 0 bases, leaving 15 bases not matched to a gene. CDR3 length equals 19 residues. The germline gives CDR1 SGDLS, CDR2 YYNGEE. The CDR3 DNA reads as TGTGCCAGCAGCCCCCGGGGTAGCGGGGCCCTGAGCTCCTACAATGAGCAGTTCTTC. Translation gives CASSPRGSGALSSYNEQFF.

This chain joins TRBV14 and TRBJ2-1, with D unresolved. The CDR3 length is 13 residues. The germline gives CDR1 SGHDN, CDR2 FVKESK. V shed 4 bases and J shed 15 bases, with 19 bases lying between them. CDR3 protein: CASSPVRVGNPFF. The CDR3 bases are TGTGCCAGCAGCCCCGTCCGGGTTGGCAATCCGTTCTTC. Filled out from reference TRBV14 and TRBJ2-1, the complete variable domain reads EAGVTQFPSHSVIEKGQTVTLRCDPISGHDNLYWYRRVMGKEIKFLLHFVKESKQDESGMPNNRFLAERTGGTYSTLKVQPAELEDSGVYFCASSPVRVGNPFFGPGTRLTVL.

The genes are TRBV28 and TRBJ1-5, with a tentative D call TRBD1 (5 bases). Trimming shortened V by 6 bases and J by 7 bases, and 16 bases separated the two germline ends. This CDR3 is built from 14 residues. Germline V gene data show CDR1 as MDHEN and CDR2 as SYDVKM. The CDR3 loop is CASRQGGGGQPQHF. In DNA, the CDR3 is TGTGCCAGCAGGCAGGGCGGGGGAGGCCAGCCCCAGCATTTT.

The V gene is TRBV7-2, the J gene TRBJ1-3; D is unclear. The CDR3 has 15 residues. Trimming took off 1 base at V and 4 bases at J, with 11 bases between the two ends. The germline V gene encodes CDR1 SGHTA and CDR2 FQGNSA. CDR3 DNA sequence: TGTGCCAGCAGCTTAGAACCTGTTAGAGGAAACACCATATATTTT. This codes for CASSLEPVRGNTIYF.

This chain links TRBV24-1 with TRBJ2-2; 7 bases match TRBD1. The germline gives CDR1 KGHDR, CDR2 SFDVKD. J lost 4 bases, V lost 8 bases, and 12 bases had no gene match. CDR3 length: 16 amino acids. The CDR3 region is CATNPTGLRSTGELFF. The CDR3 DNA follows: TGTGCCACCAACCCGACAGGGCTAAGGTCCACCGGGGAGCTGTTTTTT.

The CDR3 DNA sequence: TGTGCCAGCAGCTCAACGACAGGGTTGGGGGGTGGCTACACCTTC. Its protein is CASSSTTGLGGGYTF. The chain employs TRBV7-3 and TRBJ1-2; 7 bases align to TRBD1. Germline V gene data show CDR1 as SGHTA and CDR2 as FQGTGA. V was clipped by 4 bases and J by 7 bases; unmatched bases: 12. CDR3 length: 15 amino acids.

The genes are TRBV20-1 and TRBJ1-1, with 7 nucleotides matching TRBD1. V was clipped by 3 bases and J by 11 bases; unmatched bases: 15. This CDR3 region has 14 residues. The germline V gene has CDR1 DFQATT and CDR2 SNEGSKA (reference sequence). CDR3 in DNA: TGCAGTGCTAGTGACTACCCGGGACAGAGAATGGCTTTCTTT. Its translation is CSASDYPGQRMAFF.

V and J are TRBV7-6 and TRBJ2-5, with TRBD1 identical over 7 bases. Unmatched junction bases numbered 4, after V lost 5 bases and J lost 1 base. The CDR3 has 14 amino acids. Germline-derived CDR1 and CDR2 are SGHVS and FNYEAQ. The CDR3 DNA reads as TGTGCCAGCAGCCCTTGGACAGGCCAAGAGACCCAGTACTTC. Translating gives CASSPWTGQETQYF.

This clone was found once. CDR3 in DNA: TGTGCCAGCAGCTTGTGGACAGGTCCCGAGCAGTACTTC. Its protein is CASSLWTGPEQYF. V gene TRBV5-4 combines with J gene TRBJ2-7; 7 nucleotides line up with TRBD1. The junction had 4 bases not matched to a gene; V was cut back by 1 base and J by 6 bases. The length of the CDR3 is 13 residues. CDR1 and CDR2 (germline): SGHNT, YYREEE (reference sequence).

The CDR3 here is CASIHPAGGLTDTQYF. The CDR3 DNA reads TGTGCCAGCATCCACCCAGCGGGGGGGCTCACAGATACGCAGTATTTT. The genes are TRBV2 and TRBJ2-3; 10 bases agree with TRBD2. Germline V gene lookup returns CDR1 SNHLY and CDR2 FYNNEI. This CDR3 is 16 amino acids long. V gave up 7 bases and J gave up 2 bases; unmatched junction bases: 9.

The chain is built from TRBV19 and TRBJ2-1, with 14 bases that match TRBD2. This CDR3 is built from 21 residues. V shed 4 bases, J shed 0 bases, and the junction held 14 bases outside the gene matches. The germline V gene encodes CDR1 LNHDA and CDR2 SQIVND (reference sequence). The CDR3 coding sequence is TGTGCCAGTAGTAACAACCCCGGACTAGCGGGGGGCCAGAGCTCCTACAATGAGCAGTTCTTC. Encoded protein: CASSNNPGLAGGQSSYNEQFF.

This clone was seen repeatedly, ten times or more. The chain links TRBV12-3 or TRBV12-4 to TRBJ1-2; D gene unclear. Trimming removed 1 base at V and 4 bases at J, with 4 bases between. The CDR3 is 12 amino acids. CDR3 sequence (DNA): TGTGCCAGCAGTTTAGGCAGCTATGGCTACACCTTC. It translates to CASSLGSYGYTF.

CDR3 amino acids: CASRLQGNGDSPLHF. In DNA form, the CDR3 reads TGTGCCAGCAGACTACAGGGGAACGGAGATTCACCCCTCCACTTT. The rearrangement links TRBV27 to TRBJ1-6; the match to TRBD1 covers 7 bases. V dropped 6 bases and J dropped 8; count of bases not matched to a gene: 10. CDR1 and CDR2 (germline): MNHEY, SMNVEV (reference sequence). The CDR3 runs to 15 residues.